This T cell receptor (beta chain) is from a study of technical replicates of blood from a handful of donors. The method was immunoSEQ multiplex PCR; TCRdb's version includes in-frame clones alone and lacks a portion of them. The sample shows about 70,000 clones, approximately 98% of them seen only once. J gave up 6 bases and V 6 bases, and 8 bases lay outside the gene matches. CDR3 length equals 15 residues. Looked up from germline, CDR1 is SGHDN and CDR2 is FVKESK. V usage is TRBV14 and J usage is TRBJ1-4, with TRBD1 matching over 9 bases. The sample was T cells isolated from PBMCs. The TCR comes from a human donor in good health. The CDR3 region is CASSHPGQGHEKLFF. CDR3 in DNA: TGTGCCAGCAGTCATCCGGGACAGGGCCATGAAAAACTGTTTTTT.